This section outlines one TCR beta chain sequence together with its context. Its antigen is unknown. The data derive from a study of T cell responses to AZD1222 COVID-19 vaccine. General observations from the study: The donors showed a predominance of white British ancestry and of females, with possible underestimation of clonal diversity. The study found Spike-specific TCR breadth and depth rose after two AZD1222 doses. Sampling that yielded the repertoires occurred only after the peak T cell response.

Analysis merged second doses at about 4 or about 12 weeks. Here immunoSEQ multiplex PCR was the method, and the copy in TCRdb shows in-frame clones only, minus some. The repertoire holds fewer than 100,000 clones, with almost 90% as singletons. Trimming left V 0 bases short and J 3 bases short, with 9 bases between. The CDR3 runs 14 residues. Germline assignment: CDR1 LNHNV and CDR2 YYDKDF (reference sequence). The clonotype comes from an adult who received the AZD1222 COVID-19 vaccine. This sequence joins TRBV15 and TRBJ2-7; D is unclear. Source: peripheral blood, taken 28 days after the second AZD1222 dose. CDR3 bases: TGTGCCACCAGCAGAGAGCCTACAATCTACGAGCAGTACTTC. Residues: CATSREPTIYEQYF.